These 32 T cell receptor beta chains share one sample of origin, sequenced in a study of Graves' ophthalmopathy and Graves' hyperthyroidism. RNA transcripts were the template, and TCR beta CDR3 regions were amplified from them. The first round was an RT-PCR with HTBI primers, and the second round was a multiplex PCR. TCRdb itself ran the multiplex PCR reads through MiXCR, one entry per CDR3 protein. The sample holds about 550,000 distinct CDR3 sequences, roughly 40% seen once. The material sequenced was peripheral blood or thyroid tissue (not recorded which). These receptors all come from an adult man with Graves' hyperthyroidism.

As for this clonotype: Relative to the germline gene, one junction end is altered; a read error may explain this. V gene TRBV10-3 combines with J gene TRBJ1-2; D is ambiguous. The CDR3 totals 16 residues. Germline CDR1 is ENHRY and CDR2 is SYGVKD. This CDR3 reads CASSLSAPAPNYGYTF. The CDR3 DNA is TGTGCCAGCAGTTTATCGGCCCCGGCTCCTAACTATGGCTACACCTTC.

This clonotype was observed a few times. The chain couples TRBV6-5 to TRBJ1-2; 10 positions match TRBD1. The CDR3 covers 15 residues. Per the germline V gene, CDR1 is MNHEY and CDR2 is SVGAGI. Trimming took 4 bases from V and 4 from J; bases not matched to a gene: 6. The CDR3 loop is CASSSDRGPPYGYTF. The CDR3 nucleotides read TGTGCCAGCAGTTCCGACAGGGGGCCTCCCTATGGCTACACCTTC.

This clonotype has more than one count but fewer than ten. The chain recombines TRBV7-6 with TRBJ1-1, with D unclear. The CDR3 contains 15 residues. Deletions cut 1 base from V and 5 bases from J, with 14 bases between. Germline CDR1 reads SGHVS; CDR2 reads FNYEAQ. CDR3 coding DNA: TGTGCCAGCAGCTTAGATTCGGCTATGGGAACTGAAGCTTTCTTT. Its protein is CASSLDSAMGTEAFF.

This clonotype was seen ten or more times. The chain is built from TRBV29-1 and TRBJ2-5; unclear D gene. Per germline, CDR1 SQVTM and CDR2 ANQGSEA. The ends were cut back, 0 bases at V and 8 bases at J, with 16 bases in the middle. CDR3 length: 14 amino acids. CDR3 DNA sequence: TGCAGCGTTGAAGAAGTATGGGCCAGTAGAACCCAGTACTTC. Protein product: CSVEEVWASRTQYF.

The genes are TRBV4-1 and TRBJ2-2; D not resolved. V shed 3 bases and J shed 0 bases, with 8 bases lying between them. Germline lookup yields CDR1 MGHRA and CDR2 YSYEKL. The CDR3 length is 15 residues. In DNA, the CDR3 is TGCGCCAGCAGCCAGTTGACATCGAACACCGGGGAGCTGTTTTTT. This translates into CASSQLTSNTGELFF.

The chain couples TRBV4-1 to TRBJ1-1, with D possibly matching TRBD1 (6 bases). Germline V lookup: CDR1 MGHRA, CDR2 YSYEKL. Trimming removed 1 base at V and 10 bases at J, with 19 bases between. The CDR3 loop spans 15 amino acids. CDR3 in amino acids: CASSQVVVLGARAFF. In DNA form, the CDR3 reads TGCGCCAGCAGCCAAGTGGTGGTATTGGGGGCTCGAGCTTTCTTT.

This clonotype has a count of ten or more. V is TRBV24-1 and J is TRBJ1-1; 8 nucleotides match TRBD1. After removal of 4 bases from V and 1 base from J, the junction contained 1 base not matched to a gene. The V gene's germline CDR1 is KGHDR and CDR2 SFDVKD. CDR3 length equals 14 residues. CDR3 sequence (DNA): TGTGCCACCAGTGAAACAGGGGGGAACACTGAAGCTTTCTTT. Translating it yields CATSETGGNTEAFF.

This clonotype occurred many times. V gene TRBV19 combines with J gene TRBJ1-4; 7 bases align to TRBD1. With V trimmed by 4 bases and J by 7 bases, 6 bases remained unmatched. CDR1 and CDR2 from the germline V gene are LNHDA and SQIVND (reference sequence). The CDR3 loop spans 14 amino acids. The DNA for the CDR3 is TGTGCCAGTAGTAAGCAGGGGGATGCTGAAAAACTGTTTTTT. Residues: CASSKQGDAEKLFF. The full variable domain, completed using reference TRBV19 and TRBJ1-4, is DGGITQSPKYLFRKEGQNVTLSCEQNLNHDAMYWYRQDPGQGLRLIYYSQIVNDFQKGDIAEGYSVSREKKESFPLTVTSAQKNPTAFYLCASSKQGDAEKLFFGSGTQLSVL.

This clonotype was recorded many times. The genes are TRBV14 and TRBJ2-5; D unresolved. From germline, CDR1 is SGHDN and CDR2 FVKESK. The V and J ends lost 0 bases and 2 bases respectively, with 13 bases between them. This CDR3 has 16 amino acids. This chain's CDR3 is CASSQDRSLGQETQYF. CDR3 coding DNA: TGTGCCAGCAGCCAAGATCGTAGTCTAGGGCAAGAGACCCAGTACTTC.

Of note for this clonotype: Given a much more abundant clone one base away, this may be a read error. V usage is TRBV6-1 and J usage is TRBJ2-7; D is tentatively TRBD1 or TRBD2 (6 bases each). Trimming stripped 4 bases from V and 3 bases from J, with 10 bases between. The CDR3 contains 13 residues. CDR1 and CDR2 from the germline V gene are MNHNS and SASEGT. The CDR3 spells CASSAGGNYEQYF. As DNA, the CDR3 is TGTGCCAGCAGTGCCGGGGGCAACTACGAGCAGTACTTC.

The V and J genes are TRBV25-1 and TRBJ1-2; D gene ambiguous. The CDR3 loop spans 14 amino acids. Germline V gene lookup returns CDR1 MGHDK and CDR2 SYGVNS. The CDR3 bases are TGTGCTAGAGACCCGGAGGTCCCGGGATATGGCTACACCTTC. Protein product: CARDPEVPGYGYTF.

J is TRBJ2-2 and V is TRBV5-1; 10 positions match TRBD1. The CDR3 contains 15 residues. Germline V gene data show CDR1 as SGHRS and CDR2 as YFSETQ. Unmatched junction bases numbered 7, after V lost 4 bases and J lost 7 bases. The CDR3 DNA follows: TGCGCCAGCAGCACCGGGACAGGGGTATTCGGGGAGCTGTTTTTT. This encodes CASSTGTGVFGELFF.

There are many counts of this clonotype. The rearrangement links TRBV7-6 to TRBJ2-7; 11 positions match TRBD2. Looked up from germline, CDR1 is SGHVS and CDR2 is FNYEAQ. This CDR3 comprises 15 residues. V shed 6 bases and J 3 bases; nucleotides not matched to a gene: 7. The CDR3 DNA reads TGTGCCAGCAGTAAACTAGCGGGGGTTAACTACGAGCAGTACTTC. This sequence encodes CASSKLAGVNYEQYF.

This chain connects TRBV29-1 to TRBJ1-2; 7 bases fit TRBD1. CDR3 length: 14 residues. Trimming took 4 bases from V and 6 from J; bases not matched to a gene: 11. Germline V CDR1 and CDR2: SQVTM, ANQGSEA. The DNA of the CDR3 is TGCAGCGTTGTTGGCGCGACAGGGCACAATGGCTACACCTTC. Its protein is CSVVGATGHNGYTF.

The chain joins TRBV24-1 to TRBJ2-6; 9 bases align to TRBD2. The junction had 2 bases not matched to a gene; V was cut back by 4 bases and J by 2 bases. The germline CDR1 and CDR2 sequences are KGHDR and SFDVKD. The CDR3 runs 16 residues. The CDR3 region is CATSDGGRAGANVLTF. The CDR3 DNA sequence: TGTGCCACCAGTGACGGCGGGAGGGCTGGGGCCAACGTCCTGACTTTC.

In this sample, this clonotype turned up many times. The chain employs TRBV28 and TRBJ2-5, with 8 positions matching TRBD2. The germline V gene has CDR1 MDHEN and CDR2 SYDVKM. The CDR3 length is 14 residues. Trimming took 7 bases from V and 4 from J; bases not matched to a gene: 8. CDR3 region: CASMGGGPGETQYF. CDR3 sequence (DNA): TGTGCCAGCATGGGCGGGGGGCCGGGAGAGACCCAGTACTTC.

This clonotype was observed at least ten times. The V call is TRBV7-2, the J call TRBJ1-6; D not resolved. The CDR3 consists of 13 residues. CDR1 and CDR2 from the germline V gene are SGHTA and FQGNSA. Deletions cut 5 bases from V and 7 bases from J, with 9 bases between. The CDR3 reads CASSPSLNSPLHF. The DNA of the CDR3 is TGTGCCAGCAGCCCGAGTCTCAATTCACCCCTCCACTTT. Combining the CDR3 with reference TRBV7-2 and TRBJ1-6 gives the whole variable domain GAGVSQSPSNKVTEKGKDVELRCDPISGHTALYWYRQSLGQGLEFLIYFQGNSAPDKSGLPSDRFSAERTGGSVSTLTIQRTQQEDSAVYLCASSPSLNSPLHFGNGTRLTVT.

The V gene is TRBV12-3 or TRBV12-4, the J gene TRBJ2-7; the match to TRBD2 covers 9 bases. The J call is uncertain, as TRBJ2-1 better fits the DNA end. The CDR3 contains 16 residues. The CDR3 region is CASSLVAGESSIEQFF. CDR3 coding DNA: TGTGCCAGCAGTTTAGTAGCGGGAGAGTCTTCGATCGAGCAGTTCTTC.

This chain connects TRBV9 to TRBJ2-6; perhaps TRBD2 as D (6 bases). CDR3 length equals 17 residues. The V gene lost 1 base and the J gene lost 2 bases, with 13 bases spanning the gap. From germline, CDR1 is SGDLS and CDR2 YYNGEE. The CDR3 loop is CASSVNQGRPGANVLTF. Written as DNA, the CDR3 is TGTGCCAGCAGCGTAAATCAAGGGAGGCCTGGGGCCAACGTCCTGACTTTC.

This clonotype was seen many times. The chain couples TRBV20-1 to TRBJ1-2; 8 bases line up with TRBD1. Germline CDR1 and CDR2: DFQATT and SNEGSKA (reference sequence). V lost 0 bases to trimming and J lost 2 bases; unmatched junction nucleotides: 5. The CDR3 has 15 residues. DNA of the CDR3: TGCAGTGCTAGAGACTCAGGGGGCGCGAACTATGGCTACACCTTC. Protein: CSARDSGGANYGYTF.

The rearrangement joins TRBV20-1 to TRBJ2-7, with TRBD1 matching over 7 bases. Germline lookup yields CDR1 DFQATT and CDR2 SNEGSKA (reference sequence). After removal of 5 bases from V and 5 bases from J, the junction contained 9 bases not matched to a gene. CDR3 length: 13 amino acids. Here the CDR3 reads CSAGTVSSDEQYF. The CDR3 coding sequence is TGCAGTGCTGGGACAGTGAGCAGCGACGAGCAGTACTTC.

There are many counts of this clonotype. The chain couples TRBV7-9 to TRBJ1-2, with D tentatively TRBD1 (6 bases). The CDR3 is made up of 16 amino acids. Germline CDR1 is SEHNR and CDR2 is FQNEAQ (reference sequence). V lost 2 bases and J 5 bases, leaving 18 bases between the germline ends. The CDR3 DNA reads TGTGCCAGCAGCTTAATCTTACAGGGTGGATGGTATGGCTACACCTTC. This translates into CASSLILQGGWYGYTF.

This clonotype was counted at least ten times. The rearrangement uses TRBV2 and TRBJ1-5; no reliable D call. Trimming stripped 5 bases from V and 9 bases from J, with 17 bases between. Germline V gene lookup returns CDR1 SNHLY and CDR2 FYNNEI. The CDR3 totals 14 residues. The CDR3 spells CASSLSLGVWPQHF. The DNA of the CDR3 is TGTGCCAGCAGTCTTTCGCTGGGAGTTTGGCCCCAGCATTTT.

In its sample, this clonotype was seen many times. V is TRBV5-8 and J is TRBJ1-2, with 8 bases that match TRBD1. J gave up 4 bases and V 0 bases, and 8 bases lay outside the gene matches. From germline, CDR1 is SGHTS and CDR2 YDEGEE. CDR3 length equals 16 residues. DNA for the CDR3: TGTGCCAGCAGCTTGGCTGGAGGACAGGGCGGCTATGGCTACACCTTC. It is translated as CASSLAGGQGGYGYTF.

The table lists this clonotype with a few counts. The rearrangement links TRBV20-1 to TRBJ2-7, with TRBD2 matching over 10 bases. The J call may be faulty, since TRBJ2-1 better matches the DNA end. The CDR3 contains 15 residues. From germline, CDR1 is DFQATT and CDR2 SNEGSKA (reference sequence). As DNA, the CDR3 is TGCAGTGCTAGATTGACTAGCGGGTGGGAGAATGAGCAGTTCTTC. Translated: CSARLTSGWENEQFF.

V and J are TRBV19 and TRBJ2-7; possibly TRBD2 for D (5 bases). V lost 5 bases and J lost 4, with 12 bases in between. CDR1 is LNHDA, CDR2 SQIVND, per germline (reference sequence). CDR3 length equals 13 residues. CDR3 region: CASSQGRTYEQYF. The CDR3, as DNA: TGTGCCAGTAGTCAAGGACGGACTTACGAGCAGTACTTC. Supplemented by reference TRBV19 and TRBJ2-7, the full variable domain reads DGGITQSPKYLFRKEGQNVTLSCEQNLNHDAMYWYRQDPGQGLRLIYYSQIVNDFQKGDIAEGYSVSREKKESFPLTVTSAQKNPTAFYLCASSQGRTYEQYFGPGTRLTVT.

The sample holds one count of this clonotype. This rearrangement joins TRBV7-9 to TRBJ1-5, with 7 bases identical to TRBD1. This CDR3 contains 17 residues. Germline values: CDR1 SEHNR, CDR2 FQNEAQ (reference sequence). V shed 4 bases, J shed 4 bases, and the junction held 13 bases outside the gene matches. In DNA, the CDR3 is TGTGCCAGCAGCTCAAAGGGGGCACAGCTCTCTAATCAGCCCCAGCATTTT. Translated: CASSSKGAQLSNQPQHF.

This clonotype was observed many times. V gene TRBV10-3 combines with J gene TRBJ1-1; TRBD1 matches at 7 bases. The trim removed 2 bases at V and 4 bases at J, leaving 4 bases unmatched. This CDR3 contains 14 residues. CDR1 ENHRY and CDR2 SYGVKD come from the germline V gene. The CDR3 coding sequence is TGTGCCATCAGTGAGGAGACAGGGACCACTGAAGCTTTCTTT. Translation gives CAISEETGTTEAFF.

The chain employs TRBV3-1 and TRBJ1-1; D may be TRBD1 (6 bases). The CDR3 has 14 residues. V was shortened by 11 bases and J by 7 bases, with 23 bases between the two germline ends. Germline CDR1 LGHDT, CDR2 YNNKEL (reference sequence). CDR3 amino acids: CASARGGAQGEAFF. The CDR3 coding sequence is TGTGCCTCCGCACGTGGGGGCGCTCAGGGTGAAGCTTTCTTT.

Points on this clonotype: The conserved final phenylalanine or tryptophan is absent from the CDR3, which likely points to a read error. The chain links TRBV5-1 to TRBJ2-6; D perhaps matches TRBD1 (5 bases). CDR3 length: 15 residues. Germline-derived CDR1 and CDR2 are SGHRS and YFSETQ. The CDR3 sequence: CASSLGASGANVLTL. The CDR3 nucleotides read TGTGCCAGCAGCTTAGGGGCCTCTGGGGCCAACGTCCTGACTTTA.

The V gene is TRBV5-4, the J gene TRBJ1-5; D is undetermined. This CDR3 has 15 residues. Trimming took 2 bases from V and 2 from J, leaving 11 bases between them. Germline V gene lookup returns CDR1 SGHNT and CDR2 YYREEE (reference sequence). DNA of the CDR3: TGTGCCAGCAGCTTAGATCTTTGGGGCAATCAGCCCCAGCATTTT. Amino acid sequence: CASSLDLWGNQPQHF.

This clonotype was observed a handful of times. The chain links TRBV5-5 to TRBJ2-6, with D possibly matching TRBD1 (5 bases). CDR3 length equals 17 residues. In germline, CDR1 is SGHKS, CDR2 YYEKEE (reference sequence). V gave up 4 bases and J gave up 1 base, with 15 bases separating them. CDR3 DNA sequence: TGTGCCAGCAGCCAGGCCGTAGGGGTATCTGGGGCCAACGTCCTGACTTTC. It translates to CASSQAVGVSGANVLTF.